These 21 T cell receptor beta chains originate from one sample sequenced in a study of control samples from healthy donors and cancer patients. Assay used: immunoSEQ multiplex PCR; TCRdb lists only in-frame clones, some missing. The sample yields 170,000 or so clones, roughly 94% seen once. Sequencing was done on a sample of blood. These receptors were taken from a young woman in good health.

This clone was detected only once. CDR3 DNA sequence: TGTGCCAGCAGCGTTAACGACGGGGGGAACACTGAAGCTTTCTTT. Residues: CASSVNDGGNTEAFF. The rearrangement uses TRBV9 and TRBJ1-1; a weak D match, TRBD1 (5 bases). In germline, CDR1 is SGDLS, CDR2 YYNGEE. The V gene lost 2 bases and the J gene lost 1 base, with 12 bases spanning the gap. This CDR3 is built from 15 residues. Full variable domain (outside the CDR3, taken from reference TRBV9 and TRBJ1-1): DSGVTQTPKHLITATGQRVTLRCSPRSGDLSVYWYQQSLDQGLQFLIQYYNGEERAKGNILERFSAQQFPDLHSELNLSSLELGDSALYFCASSVNDGGNTEAFFGQGTRLTVV.

V usage is TRBV6-2 or TRBV6-3 and J usage is TRBJ1-1; D perhaps matches TRBD1 (5 bases). The CDR3 length is 12 residues. V lost 6 bases and J 4 bases, leaving 9 bases between the germline ends. Germline values: CDR1 MNHEY, CDR2 SVGEGT. CDR3 region: CASSQGATEAFF. CDR3 DNA sequence: TGTGCCAGCAGCCAGGGTGCCACTGAAGCTTTCTTT.

The J gene is TRBJ2-7, the V gene TRBV5-1, with D uncertain. Trimming removed 4 bases at V and 4 bases at J, with 12 bases between. Germline V CDR1 and CDR2: SGHRS, YFSETQ. The CDR3 consists of 13 residues. CDR3 sequence: CASSPFVGYEQYF. DNA for the CDR3: TGCGCCAGCAGCCCCTTTGTGGGGTACGAGCAGTACTTC.

This chain joins TRBV6-5 and TRBJ1-1; D ambiguous. The V end was cut by 5 bases, the J end by 2 bases, with 9 bases between. Germline V gene sequence: CDR1 MNHEY, CDR2 SVGAGI. The CDR3 covers 13 residues. CDR3 sequence: CASSPRPNTEAFF. The DNA for the CDR3 is TGTGCCAGCAGTCCCCGGCCCAACACTGAAGCTTTCTTT.

The gene calls are TRBV4-3 and TRBJ2-7; TRBD2 is a possible D gene (6 bases). Trimming shortened V by 3 bases and J by 5 bases, and 17 bases separated the two germline ends. Germline assignment: CDR1 LGHNA and CDR2 YSLEER. The CDR3 consists of 15 residues. In DNA form, the CDR3 reads TGCGCCAGCAGCCAGTTCCCGGGACTGAACGACGAGCAGTACTTC. Protein: CASSQFPGLNDEQYF.

The rearrangement links TRBV7-8 to TRBJ2-5; no clear D. Trimming shortened V by 3 bases and J by 2 bases, and 10 bases separated the two germline ends. This CDR3 has 14 residues. CDR1 SGHVS and CDR2 FQNEAQ come from the germline V gene. CDR3 amino acids: CASSFDSRQETQYF. Written as DNA, the CDR3 is TGTGCCAGCAGCTTCGATTCCAGACAAGAGACCCAGTACTTC.

The chain uses TRBV28 and TRBJ1-5, with TRBD1 identical over 10 bases. Trimming took 6 bases from V and 3 from J; bases not matched to a gene: 8. Looked up from germline, CDR1 is MDHEN and CDR2 is SYDVKM. The CDR3 sequence is 16 residues long. CDR3 amino acids: CASSWGGTGANQPQHF. CDR3 nucleotide sequence: TGTGCCAGCAGCTGGGGGGGGACAGGGGCCAATCAGCCCCAGCATTTT.

The V gene is TRBV29-1, the J gene TRBJ2-1, with TRBD2 matching 8 bases. Germline CDR1 and CDR2: SQVTM and ANQGSEA. The CDR3 runs 12 residues. V lost 3 bases and J lost 8; bases outside the gene matches: 3. The CDR3 DNA sequence: TGCAGCGTTGAGGAGCGGGAGTATGAGCAGTTCTTC. Translation: CSVEEREYEQFF.

The chain couples TRBV28 to TRBJ2-3; TRBD1 matches 7 bases. The germline gives CDR1 MDHEN, CDR2 SYDVKM. V gave up 5 bases and J gave up 7 bases; unmatched junction bases: 6. This CDR3 contains 13 residues. CDR3 residues: CASSPKGGYTQYF. The CDR3 DNA is TGTGCCAGCAGTCCGAAAGGGGGCTATACGCAGTATTTT.

This chain uses TRBV12-5 with TRBJ2-2; no firm D call. CDR1 is LGHNT and CDR2 is FRNRAP in the germline V gene. This CDR3 spans 15 amino acids. The ends were cut back, 0 bases at V and 4 bases at J, with 9 bases in the middle. The CDR3 protein is CASGLVLRSTGELFF. The CDR3 coding sequence is TGTGCTAGTGGTTTGGTATTAAGGAGCACCGGGGAGCTGTTTTTT.

The chain carries TRBV15 and TRBJ2-7; 8 bases are a match to TRBD1. Losses at the gene ends were 5 bases for V and 4 bases for J; bases not matched to a gene: 1. The germline V gene has CDR1 LNHNV and CDR2 YYDKDF (reference sequence). This CDR3 contains 12 residues. For the CDR3, the DNA is TGTGCCACCAGCGGACAGGGATACGAGCAGTACTTC. The encoded protein is CATSGQGYEQYF.

The rearrangement links TRBV2 to TRBJ1-2; D ambiguous. V lost 3 bases, J lost 3 bases, and 11 bases lay in between. This CDR3 has 14 residues. The V gene's germline CDR1 is SNHLY and CDR2 FYNNEI. CDR3 region: CASSDLGSHYGYTF. CDR3 coding DNA: TGTGCCAGCAGTGATCTGGGGAGTCACTATGGCTACACCTTC.

The chain employs TRBV19 and TRBJ1-4; no definite D call. CDR3 length: 15 amino acids. V lost 6 bases, J lost 3 bases, and 14 bases lay in between. CDR1 and CDR2 (germline): LNHDA, SQIVND (reference sequence). The CDR3 nucleotides read TGTGCCAGTAGCCCTCTTGGGTTAGCTAATGAAAAACTGTTTTTT. Its translation: CASSPLGLANEKLFF.

The rearrangement links TRBV9 to TRBJ2-3; the D gene is possibly TRBD2 (6 bases). With 7 bases removed from V and 4 bases from J, the gap between germline ends came to 13 bases. Germline assignment: CDR1 SGDLS and CDR2 YYNGEE. The CDR3 consists of 13 residues. The CDR3 nucleotides read TGTGCCAGCGGCGGGATTGGGTCAGATACGCAGTATTTT. Translated, it gives CASGGIGSDTQYF.

The CDR3 spells CASSLSASPYEQYF. In DNA, the CDR3 is TGTGCCAGCAGTTTATCCGCTAGCCCCTACGAGCAGTACTTC. The V call is TRBV27, the J call TRBJ2-7; D perhaps matches TRBD2 (5 bases). Germline V lookup: CDR1 MNHEY, CDR2 SMNVEV (reference sequence). Trimming removed 0 bases from V and 2 bases from J, with 8 bases in between. CDR3 size: 14 residues.

V is TRBV19 and J is TRBJ1-5; a weak D match, TRBD1 (5 bases). V lost 5 bases and J 0 bases, leaving 17 bases between the germline ends. CDR3 length equals 17 residues. Germline CDR1 reads LNHDA; CDR2 reads SQIVND (reference sequence). The CDR3 loop is CASSPPRRGASNQPQHF. CDR3 DNA sequence: TGTGCCAGTAGTCCCCCCCGGAGAGGGGCTAGCAATCAGCCCCAGCATTTT.

The chain is built from TRBV28 and TRBJ2-7; no clear D. V gave up 3 bases and J gave up 4 bases, with 13 bases separating them. Germline V lookup: CDR1 MDHEN, CDR2 SYDVKM. The CDR3 has 14 residues. The CDR3 is CASSFPTETYEQYF. CDR3 nucleotide sequence: TGTGCCAGCAGTTTTCCAACAGAAACTTACGAGCAGTACTTC.

J is TRBJ1-2 and V is TRBV24-1, with a weak D call TRBD1 (6 bases). The CDR3 has 14 amino acids. V lost 4 bases, J lost 4 bases, and 12 bases lay in between. Germline lookup yields CDR1 KGHDR and CDR2 SFDVKD. The CDR3 DNA reads TGTGCCACCAGTGACCCCGGACAGTCCTATGGCTACACCTTC. Amino acid sequence: CATSDPGQSYGYTF.

The chain recombines TRBV19 with TRBJ2-1; unclear D gene. This CDR3 is built from 13 residues. From germline, CDR1 is LNHDA and CDR2 SQIVND (reference sequence). Deletions cut 5 bases from V and 7 bases from J, with 12 bases between. The CDR3 loop reads CASSAPPSNEQFF. The CDR3 DNA reads TGTGCCAGTAGTGCCCCCCCGAGTAATGAGCAGTTCTTC.

This chain connects TRBV9 to TRBJ2-5; 8 positions agree with TRBD2. CDR3 length: 14 residues. V gave up 3 bases and J gave up 0 bases; unmatched junction bases: 1. Germline values: CDR1 SGDLS, CDR2 YYNGEE. This CDR3 is CASSGGGNQETQYF. CDR3 nucleotides: TGTGCCAGCAGCGGCGGGGGGAACCAAGAGACCCAGTACTTC.

V usage is TRBV11-2 and J usage is TRBJ2-3; D ambiguous. The CDR3 extends over 11 amino acids. Germline lookup yields CDR1 SGHAT and CDR2 FQNNGV. Trimming took 5 bases from V and 14 from J, leaving 14 bases between them. The CDR3 region is CASSLGPLLYF. The CDR3 nucleotides are TGTGCCAGCAGCCTCGGCCCATTACTGTATTTT.